The 22 T cell receptor beta chains listed next were all sequenced from one sample in a study of response to subunit inactivated influenza vaccine. Each CDR3 protein gets one entry after TCRdb re-called the RT-PCR reads with MiXCR. In the table there are a few hundred thousand distinct CDR3 sequences, approximately 11% of which are singletons. The sample consisted of PBMCs from blood, taken more than 35 days after vaccination. The receptors come from a man between 50 and 59 years old who received an inactivated influenza vaccine.

This clonotype was counted at least ten times. CDR3 DNA: TGCGCCAGCAGCAGGGAGGCAGGTTACAATCAGCCCCAGCATTTT. Translated: CASSREAGYNQPQHF. The chain uses TRBV5-1 and TRBJ1-5; D unclear. V lost 4 bases and J 3 bases, leaving 14 bases between the germline ends. The CDR3 has 15 residues. CDR1 and CDR2 from the germline V gene are SGHRS and YFSETQ.

This clonotype was counted once. The V call is TRBV7-9, the J call TRBJ1-2; TRBD1 is a possible D gene (5 bases). The CDR3 is 14 amino acids. The V gene's germline CDR1 is SEHNR and CDR2 FQNEAQ (reference sequence). Trimming removed 5 bases at V and 4 bases at J, with 14 bases between. CDR3 nucleotide sequence: TGTGCCAGCAGCCCTGGGGACGGCAGCTATGGCTACACCTTC. This gives the protein CASSPGDGSYGYTF.

The table lists this clonotype with many counts. The V gene is TRBV20-1, the J gene TRBJ2-7, with a possible D match to TRBD1 (6 bases). CDR3 length equals 14 residues. From germline, CDR1 is DFQATT and CDR2 SNEGSKA (reference sequence). The V end lost 2 bases, the J end lost 2 bases, and 13 bases lay between the germline ends. The CDR3 DNA reads TGCAGTGCTAGAAACCGGGACACGGCCTACGAGCAGTACTTC. Its protein product is CSARNRDTAYEQYF.

As to this clonotype: A much larger clone lies a single base off, so this may be a read error. No conserved phenylalanine or tryptophan is present at the end of the CDR3, so a read error is the likely explanation. This chain joins TRBV7-2 and TRBJ2-7, with 11 positions matching TRBD2. Germline lookup yields CDR1 SGHTA and CDR2 FQGNSA. This CDR3 region has 15 residues. The V segment lost 4 bases and the J segment 8 bases; nucleotides outside the gene matches: 10. The CDR3, as DNA: TGTGCCAGCAGCTACCCTAGCGGGAGGAGTACGCAGCAGTACTTA. Translated: CASSYPSGRSTQQYL.

V usage is TRBV7-9 and J usage is TRBJ1-2; 8 bases match TRBD1. The CDR3 runs to 14 residues. Germline CDR1 is SEHNR and CDR2 is FQNEAQ (reference sequence). The V segment lost 5 bases and the J segment 4 bases; nucleotides outside the gene matches: 6. CDR3 in amino acids: CASSKGQGFYGYTF. CDR3 bases: TGTGCCAGCAGCAAAGGACAGGGCTTCTATGGCTACACCTTC.

V and J are TRBV29-1 and TRBJ2-1; the D gene is possibly TRBD2 (6 bases). The V and J ends lost 6 bases and 7 bases respectively, with 19 bases between them. This CDR3 region has 14 residues. Germline V lookup: CDR1 SQVTM, CDR2 ANQGSEA. The CDR3 DNA reads TGCAGCGTCCTCCGGGCCGACGGGGGAAATGAGCAGTTCTTC. Translating it yields CSVLRADGGNEQFF.

This clonotype was detected a few times. The V call is TRBV28, the J call TRBJ2-3; TRBD2 matches 11 bases. The V gene's germline CDR1 is MDHEN and CDR2 SYDVKM. CDR3 length equals 18 residues. Trimming took 6 bases from V and 0 from J; bases not matched to a gene: 11. This CDR3 is CASRLGTSGLLSTDTQYF. The CDR3, as DNA: TGTGCCAGCAGGCTCGGGACTAGCGGACTCCTTAGCACAGATACGCAGTATTTT.

This clonotype occurred a few times. The chain links TRBV6-5 to TRBJ2-1; D is perhaps TRBD1 or TRBD2 (5 bases each). Germline CDR1 MNHEY, CDR2 SVGAGI. V was trimmed by 0 bases and J by 6 bases, leaving 15 bases between them. The CDR3 totals 16 residues. The CDR3 DNA sequence: TGTGCCAGCAGTTACTCGGGGGTAGCTTGGGCCAATGAGCAGTTCTTC. Translation gives CASSYSGVAWANEQFF.

This clonotype turned up a few times. V is TRBV10-3 and J is TRBJ1-5; D gene unclear. Germline V CDR1 and CDR2: ENHRY, SYGVKD. CDR3 length: 15 amino acids. Trimming shortened V by 0 bases and J by 0 bases, and 6 bases separated the two germline ends. The CDR3 region is CAISESVNSNQPQHF. The CDR3 DNA sequence: TGTGCCATCAGTGAGTCCGTTAATAGCAATCAGCCCCAGCATTTT.

V usage is TRBV5-1 and J usage is TRBJ2-3; perhaps TRBD1 as D (5 bases). Germline V gene data show CDR1 as SGHRS and CDR2 as YFSETQ. Trimming removed 0 bases from V and 2 bases from J, with 16 bases in between. The CDR3 is made up of 17 amino acids. The DNA of the CDR3 is TGCGCCAGCAGCTTGGGTTGGCGGTTGGGGCACACAGATACGCAGTATTTT. Its protein product is CASSLGWRLGHTDTQYF.

Only a few counts were recorded for this clonotype. The chain is built from TRBV2 and TRBJ1-1; D possibly corresponds to TRBD1 (6 bases). Germline V CDR1 and CDR2: SNHLY, FYNNEI. V was pared by 7 bases and J by 1 base, with 13 bases between. CDR3 length equals 14 residues. This CDR3 is CASTRTAQNTEAFF. DNA for the CDR3: TGTGCCAGCACTAGGACAGCCCAGAACACTGAAGCTTTCTTT.

This clonotype was observed a handful of times. The chain recombines TRBV6-1 with TRBJ2-1; D not certain. Per germline, CDR1 MNHNS and CDR2 SASEGT. The CDR3 runs to 16 residues. Trimming stripped 1 base from V and 5 bases from J, with 15 bases between. This CDR3 is CASSEDSPHLNNEQFF. The CDR3 region has the DNA TGTGCCAGCAGTGAAGACAGCCCACATCTAAACAATGAGCAGTTCTTC.

This clonotype was seen at least ten times. V usage is TRBV7-6 and J usage is TRBJ2-1, with 9 positions matching TRBD2. The trim removed 6 bases at V and 4 bases at J, leaving 4 bases unmatched. This CDR3 has 14 amino acids. The germline V gene has CDR1 SGHVS and CDR2 FNYEAQ. CDR3: CASRSSGGYNEQFF. The CDR3 bases are TGTGCCAGCAGATCGAGCGGGGGGTACAATGAGCAGTTCTTC. The complete variable domain, with remaining parts taken from reference TRBV7-6 and TRBJ2-1, reads GAGVSQSPRYKVTKRGQDVALRCDPISGHVSLYWYRQALGQGPEFLTYFNYEAQQDKSGLPNDRFSAERPEGSISTLTIQRTEQRDSAMYRCASRSSGGYNEQFFGPGTRLTVL.

The gene calls are TRBV5-6 and TRBJ2-5, with 13 bases aligning to TRBD2. V lost 5 bases and J lost 5; bases outside the gene matches: 9. Germline-derived CDR1 and CDR2 are SGHDT and YYEEEE. This CDR3 has 16 amino acids. Here the CDR3 DNA reads TGTGCCAGCAGACCATTGGGACTAGCGGGATTGGAGACCCAGTACTTC. Protein product: CASRPLGLAGLETQYF.

This clonotype has only a few counts. V gene TRBV6-2 or TRBV6-3 combines with J gene TRBJ1-1, with D possibly TRBD1 on 6 matching bases. Between the trimmed V and J ends, which lost 6 bases and 3 bases, there was a span of 11 bases. CDR1 is MNHEY, CDR2 SVGEGT, per germline. This CDR3 region has 13 residues. In DNA, the CDR3 is TGTGCCAGCAGATTCAGGGGCGACACTGAAGCTTTCTTT. Translating gives CASRFRGDTEAFF.

The rearrangement joins TRBV24-1 to TRBJ2-1; D ambiguous. V was clipped by 5 bases and J by 0 bases, with 16 bases between them. The V gene's germline CDR1 is KGHDR and CDR2 SFDVKD. This CDR3 has 17 amino acids. CDR3 DNA: TGTGCCACCAGTGGAAGACCCAGGCCTTACTCCTACAATGAGCAGTTCTTC. Protein sequence: CATSGRPRPYSYNEQFF.

This clonotype was counted a few times. The rearrangement uses TRBV12-3 or TRBV12-4 and TRBJ1-4; D ambiguous. The CDR3 has 13 amino acids. The germline V and J ends were trimmed by 1 base and 8 bases, with 8 bases remaining between them. The chain's CDR3 is CASSLGLREKLFF. DNA for the CDR3: TGTGCCAGCAGTTTAGGGTTACGAGAAAAACTGTTTTTT.

The rearrangement joins TRBV20-1 to TRBJ2-3; D gene unclear. Germline V CDR1 and CDR2: DFQATT, SNEGSKA (reference sequence). The V gene lost 1 base and the J gene lost 2 bases, with 4 bases spanning the gap. The CDR3 runs to 12 residues. Here the CDR3 DNA reads TGCAGTGCTAGAGGGTCCACAGATACGCAGTATTTT. This codes for CSARGSTDTQYF.

The gene calls are TRBV6-2 or TRBV6-3 and TRBJ2-4, with TRBD1 matching over 8 bases. CDR1 is MNHEY, CDR2 SVGEGT, per germline. V lost 2 bases, J lost 1 base, and 7 bases stayed unmatched. The CDR3 totals 17 residues. CDR3 DNA: TGTGCCAGCAGTTACCCACAGGGGGGAAGGGCCAAAAACATTCAGTACTTC. It codes for CASSYPQGGRAKNIQYF.

This clonotype was observed a few times. This chain connects TRBV2 to TRBJ2-7, with 7 bases lining up with TRBD2. Trimming took 2 bases from V and 3 from J; bases not matched to a gene: 7. CDR3 length: 15 residues. The germline gives CDR1 SNHLY, CDR2 FYNNEI. CDR3 sequence: CASSEFSLAVYEQYF. CDR3 bases: TGTGCCAGCAGTGAATTTTCCCTAGCGGTCTACGAGCAGTACTTC.

The chain employs TRBV11-2 and TRBJ1-4, with TRBD1 matching 7 bases. Germline V lookup: CDR1 SGHAT, CDR2 FQNNGV. The V gene end was trimmed by 4 bases and the J gene end by 0 bases; junction bases not matched to a gene: 2. The CDR3 is 15 residues long. CDR3 residues: CASSSTGATNEKLFF. CDR3 bases: TGTGCCAGCAGCTCTACAGGGGCAACTAATGAAAAACTGTTTTTT.

This clonotype was found a few times. The chain employs TRBV7-9 and TRBJ1-1; 9 nucleotides line up with TRBD1. The germline CDR1 and CDR2 sequences are SEHNR and FQNEAQ (reference sequence). The CDR3 consists of 14 residues. The junction had 4 bases not matched to a gene; V was cut back by 4 bases and J by 4 bases. CDR3 sequence (DNA): TGTGCCAGCAGCTCTGGGACAGGGCGCACTGAAGCTTTCTTT. Encoded protein: CASSSGTGRTEAFF. The variable domain in full, completed from reference TRBV7-9 and TRBJ1-1, reads DTGVSQNPRHKITKRGQNVTFRCDPISEHNRLYWYRQTLGQGPEFLTYFQNEAQLEKSRLLSDRFSAERPKGSFSTLEIQRTEQGDSAMYLCASSSGTGRTEAFFGQGTRLTVV.